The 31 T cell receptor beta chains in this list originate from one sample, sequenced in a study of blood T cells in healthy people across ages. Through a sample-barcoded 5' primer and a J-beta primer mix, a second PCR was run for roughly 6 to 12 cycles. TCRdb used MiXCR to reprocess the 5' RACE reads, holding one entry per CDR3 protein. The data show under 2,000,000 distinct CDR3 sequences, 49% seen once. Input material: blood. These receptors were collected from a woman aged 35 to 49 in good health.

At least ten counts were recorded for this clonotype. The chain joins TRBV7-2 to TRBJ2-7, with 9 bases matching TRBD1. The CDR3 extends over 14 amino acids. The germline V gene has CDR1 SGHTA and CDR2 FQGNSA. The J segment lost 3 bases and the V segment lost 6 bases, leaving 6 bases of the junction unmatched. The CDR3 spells CASRTGTGYYEQYF. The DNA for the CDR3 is TGTGCCAGCAGAACCGGGACAGGGTACTACGAGCAGTACTTC.

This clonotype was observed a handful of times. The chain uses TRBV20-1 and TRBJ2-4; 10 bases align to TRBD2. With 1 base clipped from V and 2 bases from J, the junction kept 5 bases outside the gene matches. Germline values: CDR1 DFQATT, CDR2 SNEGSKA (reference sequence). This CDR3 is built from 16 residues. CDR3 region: CSARGGTSGTKNIQYF. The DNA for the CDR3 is TGCAGTGCTAGAGGCGGAACTAGCGGGACCAAAAACATTCAGTACTTC.

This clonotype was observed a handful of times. The CDR3 is CASSAYGKLFF. Here the CDR3 DNA reads TGTGCCAGCAGCGCTTACGGAAAACTGTTTTTT. V is TRBV12-3 or TRBV12-4 and J is TRBJ1-4; D is undetermined. The V end was cut by 6 bases, the J end by 10 bases, with 9 bases between. This CDR3 has 11 amino acids.

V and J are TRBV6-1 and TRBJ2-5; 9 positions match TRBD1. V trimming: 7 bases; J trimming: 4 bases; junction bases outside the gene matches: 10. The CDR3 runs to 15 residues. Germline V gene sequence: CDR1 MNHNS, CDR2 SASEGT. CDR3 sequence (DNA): TGTGCCAGCAACCAAAGACAGGGGGTGGGAGAGACCCAGTACTTC. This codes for CASNQRQGVGETQYF.

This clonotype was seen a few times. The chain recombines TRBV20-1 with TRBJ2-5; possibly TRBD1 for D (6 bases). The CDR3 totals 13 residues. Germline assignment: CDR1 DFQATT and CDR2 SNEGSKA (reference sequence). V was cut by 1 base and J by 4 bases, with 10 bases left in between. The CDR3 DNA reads TGCAGTGCTAGAGCAGGGGCTGTAGAGACCCAGTACTTC. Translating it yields CSARAGAVETQYF.

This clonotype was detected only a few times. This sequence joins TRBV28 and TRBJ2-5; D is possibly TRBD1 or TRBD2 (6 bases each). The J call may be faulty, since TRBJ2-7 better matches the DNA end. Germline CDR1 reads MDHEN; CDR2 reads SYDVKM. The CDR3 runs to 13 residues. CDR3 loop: CASRPQGGYEQYF. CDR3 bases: TGTGCCAGCAGGCCACAAGGGGGGTACGAGCAGTACTTC.

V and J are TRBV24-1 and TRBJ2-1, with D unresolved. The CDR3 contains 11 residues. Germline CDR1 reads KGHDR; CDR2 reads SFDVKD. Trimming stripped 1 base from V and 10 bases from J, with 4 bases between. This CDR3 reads CATSDFFEQFF. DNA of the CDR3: TGTGCCACCAGTGATTTTTTCGAGCAGTTCTTC.

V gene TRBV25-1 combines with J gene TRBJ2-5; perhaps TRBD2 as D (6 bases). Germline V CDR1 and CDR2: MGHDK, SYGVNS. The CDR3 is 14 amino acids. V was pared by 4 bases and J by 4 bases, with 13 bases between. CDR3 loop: CASSATAGGETQYF. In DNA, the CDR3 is TGTGCCAGCAGTGCGACAGCCGGGGGAGAGACCCAGTACTTC.

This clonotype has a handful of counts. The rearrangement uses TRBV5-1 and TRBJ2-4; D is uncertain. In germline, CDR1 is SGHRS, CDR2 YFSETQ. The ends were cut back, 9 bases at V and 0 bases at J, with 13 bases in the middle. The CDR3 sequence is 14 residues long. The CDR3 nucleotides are TGCGCCACCAAGACACCTGAAGCCAAAAACATTCAGTACTTC. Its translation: CATKTPEAKNIQYF.

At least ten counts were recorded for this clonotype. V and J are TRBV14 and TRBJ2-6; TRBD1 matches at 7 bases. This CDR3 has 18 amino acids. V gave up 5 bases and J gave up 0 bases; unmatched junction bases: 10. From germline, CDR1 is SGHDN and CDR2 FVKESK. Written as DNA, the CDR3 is TGTGCCAGCAGCTACGGGACAGCGGCTTTCTCTGGGGCCAACGTCCTGACTTTC. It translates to CASSYGTAAFSGANVLTF.

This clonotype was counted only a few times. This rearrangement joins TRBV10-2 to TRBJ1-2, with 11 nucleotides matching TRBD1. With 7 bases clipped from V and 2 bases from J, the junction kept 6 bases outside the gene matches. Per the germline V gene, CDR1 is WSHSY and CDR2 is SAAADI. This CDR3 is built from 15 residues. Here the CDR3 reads CASKSGQGVNYGYTF. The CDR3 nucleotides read TGCGCCAGCAAATCGGGACAGGGGGTCAACTATGGCTACACCTTC.

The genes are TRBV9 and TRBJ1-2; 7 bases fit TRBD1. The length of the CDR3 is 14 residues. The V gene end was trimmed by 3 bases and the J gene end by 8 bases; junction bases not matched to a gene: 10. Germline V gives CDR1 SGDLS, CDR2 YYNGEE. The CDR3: CASSAQYRGGGYTF. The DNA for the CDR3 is TGTGCCAGCAGCGCACAGTACAGGGGAGGGGGCTACACCTTC. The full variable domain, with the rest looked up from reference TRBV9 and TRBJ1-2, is DSGVTQTPKHLITATGQRVTLRCSPRSGDLSVYWYQQSLDQGLQFLIQYYNGEERAKGNILERFSAQQFPDLHSELNLSSLELGDSALYFCASSAQYRGGGYTFGSGTRLTVV.

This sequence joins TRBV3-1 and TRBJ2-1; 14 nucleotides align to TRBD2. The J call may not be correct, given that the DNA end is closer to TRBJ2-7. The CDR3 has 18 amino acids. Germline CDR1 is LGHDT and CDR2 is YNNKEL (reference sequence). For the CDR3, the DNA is TGTGCCAGCAGCCAAGAAGCGGGACTAGCGGGGGCCCACAATGAGCAGTACTTC. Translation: CASSQEAGLAGAHNEQYF.

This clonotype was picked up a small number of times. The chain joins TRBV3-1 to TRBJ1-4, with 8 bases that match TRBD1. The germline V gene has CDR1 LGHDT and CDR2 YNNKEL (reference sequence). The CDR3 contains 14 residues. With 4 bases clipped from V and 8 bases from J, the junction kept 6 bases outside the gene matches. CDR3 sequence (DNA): TGTGCCAGCAGCCCTCAGGGGGCGAGGGAAAAACTGTTTTTT. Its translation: CASSPQGAREKLFF. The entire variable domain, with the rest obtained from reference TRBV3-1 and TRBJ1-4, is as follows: DTAVSQTPKYLVTQMGNDKSIKCEQNLGHDTMYWYKQDSKKFLKIMFSYNNKELIINETVPNRFSPKSPDKAHLNLHINSLELGDSAVYFCASSPQGAREKLFFGSGTQLSVL.

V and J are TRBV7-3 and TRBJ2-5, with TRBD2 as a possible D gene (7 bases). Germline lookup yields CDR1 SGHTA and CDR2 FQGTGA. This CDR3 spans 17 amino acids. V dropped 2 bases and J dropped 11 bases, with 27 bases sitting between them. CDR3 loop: CASSLLGGQGLFNEQYF. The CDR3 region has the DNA TGTGCCAGCAGCTTATTGGGGGGGCAGGGCCTGTTTAATGAGCAGTACTTC. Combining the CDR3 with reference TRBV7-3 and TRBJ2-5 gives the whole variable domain GAGVSQTPSNKVTEKGKYVELRCDPISGHTALYWYRQSLGQGPEFLIYFQGTGAADDSGLPNDRFFAVRPEGSVSTLKIQRTERGDSAVYLCASSLLGGQGLFNEQYFGPGTRLLVL.

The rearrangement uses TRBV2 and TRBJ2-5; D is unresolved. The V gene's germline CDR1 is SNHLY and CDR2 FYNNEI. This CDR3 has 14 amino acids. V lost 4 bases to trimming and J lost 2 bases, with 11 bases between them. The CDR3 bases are TGTGCCAGCAGTGGGTACCTGCTACAAGAGACCCAGTACTTC. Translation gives CASSGYLLQETQYF.

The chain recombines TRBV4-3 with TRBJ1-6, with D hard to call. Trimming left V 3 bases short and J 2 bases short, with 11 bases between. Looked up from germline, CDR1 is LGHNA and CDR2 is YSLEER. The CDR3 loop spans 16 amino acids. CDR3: CASSQERVPYNSPLHF. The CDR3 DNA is TGCGCCAGCAGCCAGGAACGGGTGCCCTATAATTCACCCCTCCACTTT.

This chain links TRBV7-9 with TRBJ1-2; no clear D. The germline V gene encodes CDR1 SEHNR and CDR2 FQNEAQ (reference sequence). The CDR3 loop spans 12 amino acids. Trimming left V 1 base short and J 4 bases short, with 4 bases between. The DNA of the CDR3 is TGTGCCAGCAGCTTAGAGAGCTATGGCTACACCTTC. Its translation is CASSLESYGYTF.

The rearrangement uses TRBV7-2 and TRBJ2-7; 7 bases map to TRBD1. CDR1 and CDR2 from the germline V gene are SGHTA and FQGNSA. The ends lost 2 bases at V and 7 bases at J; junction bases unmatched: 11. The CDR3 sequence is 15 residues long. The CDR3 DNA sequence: TGTGCCAGCAGCTTAAGCGACAGGGTTTATAATGAGCAGTACTTC. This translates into CASSLSDRVYNEQYF.

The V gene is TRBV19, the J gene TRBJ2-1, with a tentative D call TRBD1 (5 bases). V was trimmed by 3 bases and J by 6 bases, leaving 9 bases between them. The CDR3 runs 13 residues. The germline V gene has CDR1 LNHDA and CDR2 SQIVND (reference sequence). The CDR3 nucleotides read TGTGCCAGTAGTATTGGACATCGCAATGAGCAGTTCTTC. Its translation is CASSIGHRNEQFF.

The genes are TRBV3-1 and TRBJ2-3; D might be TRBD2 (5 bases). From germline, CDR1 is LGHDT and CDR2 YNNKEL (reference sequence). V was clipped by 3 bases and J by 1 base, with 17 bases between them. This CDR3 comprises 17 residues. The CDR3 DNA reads TGTGCCAGCAGCCAGGGAGTCGGGCGGCCCGGCACAGATACGCAGTATTTT. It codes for CASSQGVGRPGTDTQYF.

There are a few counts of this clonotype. The CDR3 sequence is CASSATGGIGETQYF. In DNA form, the CDR3 reads TGTGCCAGCAGCGCTACAGGGGGCATAGGGGAGACCCAGTACTTC. The chain recombines TRBV9 with TRBJ2-5; 9 bases fit TRBD1. The CDR3 is 15 residues long. Germline lookup yields CDR1 SGDLS and CDR2 YYNGEE. Trimming removed 3 bases from V and 5 bases from J; junction bases left unmatched: 8.

The CDR3 region is CASSYVGRDEQFF. CDR3 coding DNA: TGTGCCAGCAGTTACGTCGGCCGCGATGAGCAGTTCTTC. The chain combines TRBV6-5 with TRBJ2-1, with no clear D. Germline CDR1 MNHEY, CDR2 SVGAGI. The CDR3 runs 13 residues. With 2 bases removed from V and 8 bases from J, the gap between germline ends came to 10 bases.

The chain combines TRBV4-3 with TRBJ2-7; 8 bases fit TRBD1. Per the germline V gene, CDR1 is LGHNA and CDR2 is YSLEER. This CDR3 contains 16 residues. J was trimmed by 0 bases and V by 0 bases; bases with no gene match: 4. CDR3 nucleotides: TGCGCCAGCAGCCAAGATTCGGACAGGGACTCCTACGAGCAGTACTTC. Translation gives CASSQDSDRDSYEQYF.

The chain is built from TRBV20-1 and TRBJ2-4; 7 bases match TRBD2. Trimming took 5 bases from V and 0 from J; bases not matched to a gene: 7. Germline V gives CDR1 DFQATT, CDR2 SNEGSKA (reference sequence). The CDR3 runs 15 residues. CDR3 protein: CSAEPGGSAKNIQYF. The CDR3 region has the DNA TGCAGTGCTGAACCCGGGGGGTCAGCCAAAAACATTCAGTACTTC.

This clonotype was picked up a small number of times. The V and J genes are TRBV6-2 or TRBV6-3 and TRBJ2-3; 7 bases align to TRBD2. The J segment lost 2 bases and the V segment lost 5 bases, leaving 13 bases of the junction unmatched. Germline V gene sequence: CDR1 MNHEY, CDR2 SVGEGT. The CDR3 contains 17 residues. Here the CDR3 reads CASSPGGGLRSTDTQYF. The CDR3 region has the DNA TGTGCCAGCAGTCCTGGGGGGGGACTACGCTCCACAGATACGCAGTATTTT.

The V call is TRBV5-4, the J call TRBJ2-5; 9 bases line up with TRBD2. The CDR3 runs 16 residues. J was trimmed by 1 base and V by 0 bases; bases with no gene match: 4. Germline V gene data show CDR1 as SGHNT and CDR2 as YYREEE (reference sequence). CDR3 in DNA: TGTGCCAGCAGCTTGGGGGGAGCGGGGGGCCAAGAGACCCAGTACTTC. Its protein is CASSLGGAGGQETQYF.

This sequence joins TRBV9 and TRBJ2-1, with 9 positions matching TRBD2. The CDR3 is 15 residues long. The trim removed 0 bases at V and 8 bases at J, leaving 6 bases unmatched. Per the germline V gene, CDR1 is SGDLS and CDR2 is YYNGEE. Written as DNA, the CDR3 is TGTGCCAGCAGCGTAGTTTCTAGCGGGGCAGATGAGCAGTTCTTC. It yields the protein CASSVVSSGADEQFF.

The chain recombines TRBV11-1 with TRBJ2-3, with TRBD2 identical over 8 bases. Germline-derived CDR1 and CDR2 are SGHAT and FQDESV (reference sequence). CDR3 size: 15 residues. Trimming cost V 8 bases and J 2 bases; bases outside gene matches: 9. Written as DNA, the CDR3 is TGTGCCAGCTCAAGGGGCGGGGGGTACACAGATACGCAGTATTTT. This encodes CASSRGGGYTDTQYF. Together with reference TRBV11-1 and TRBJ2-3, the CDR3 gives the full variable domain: EAEVAQSPRYKITEKSQAVAFWCDPISGHATLYWYRQILGQGPELLVQFQDESVVDDSQLPKDRFSAERLKGVDSTLKIQPAELGDSAMYLCASSRGGGYTDTQYFGPGTRLTVL.

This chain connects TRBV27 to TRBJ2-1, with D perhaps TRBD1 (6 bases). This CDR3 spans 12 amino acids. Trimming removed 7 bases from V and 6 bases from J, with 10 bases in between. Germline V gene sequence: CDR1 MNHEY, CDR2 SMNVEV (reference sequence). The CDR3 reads CASIPRGNEQFF. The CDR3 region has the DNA TGTGCCAGCATTCCCAGGGGCAATGAGCAGTTCTTC.

CDR3 in amino acids: CSAIRDKNQPQHF. The CDR3, as DNA: TGCAGTGCCATCCGGGACAAGAATCAGCCCCAGCATTTT. This chain links TRBV20-1 with TRBJ1-5; weak D call: TRBD1 (6 bases). CDR3 length: 13 amino acids. V was cut by 6 bases and J by 4 bases, with 13 bases left in between. The germline V gene has CDR1 DFQATT and CDR2 SNEGSKA (reference sequence).